These 4 T cell receptor beta chains came from one sample sequenced in a study of T cells after yellow fever vaccination (dated by TCRdb to between 2019 and 2020). The method was 5' RACE. Sequencing was carried out with an Illumina HiSeq 2500. The public reads were quality trimmed at Q25 with fastp and then assembled into clones with MiXCR by TCRdb, keeping productive beta chains. Each entry merges the rows of one CDR3 protein and shows their most common DNA and genes. Present in this sample are about 160,000 distinct CDR3 sequences, 6% to 7.5% of which were seen just once. Of the sample, approximately 2.5% is held by the ten largest clones. The label giving this sample's treatment or condition can be read as: live attenuated yellow fever vaccine strain. The sample here was CD4+ T cells sorted from PBMCs, taken more than 4 days after the first yellow fever vaccination. These receptors were obtained from a young man who received the YFV17D yellow fever vaccine.

The rearrangement links TRBV3-1 to TRBJ1-5; D not certain. Trimming cost V 2 bases and J 4 bases, with 3 bases left between them. CDR1 is LGHDT and CDR2 is YNNKEL in the germline V gene (reference sequence). This CDR3 spans 12 amino acids. CDR3 loop: CASSQLNQPQHF. As DNA, the CDR3 is TGTGCCAGCAGCCAACTAAATCAGCCCCAGCATTTT.

This clonotype has ten or more counts. The chain couples TRBV2 to TRBJ2-5; D is perhaps TRBD1 (5 bases). V gave up 7 bases and J gave up 2 bases, with 14 bases separating them. Germline CDR1 SNHLY, CDR2 FYNNEI. The CDR3 totals 14 residues. CDR3 nucleotide sequence: TGTGCCAGCACGGCCACAGGAGTACAAGAGACCCAGTACTTC. It translates to CASTATGVQETQYF.

This clonotype was seen a few times. The CDR3 DNA is TGTGCCAGCAGCCAGGTCGGTGGGGGGCAGCGTGGCTACACCTTC. Protein product: CASSQVGGGQRGYTF. The chain joins TRBV3-1 to TRBJ1-2, with D possibly matching TRBD1 (6 bases). The CDR3 totals 15 residues. Germline lookup yields CDR1 LGHDT and CDR2 YNNKEL (reference sequence). The V gene lost 3 bases and the J gene lost 7 bases, with 18 bases spanning the gap.

This clonotype appeared a few times. The rearrangement links TRBV6-1 to TRBJ1-2; D is possibly TRBD1 (6 bases). The length of the CDR3 is 14 residues. The germline V and J ends were trimmed by 7 bases and 3 bases, with 15 bases remaining between them. Germline values: CDR1 MNHNS, CDR2 SASEGT. The CDR3 sequence is CASTTQRGDYGYTF. The CDR3 bases are TGTGCCAGCACCACACAAAGGGGGGACTATGGCTACACCTTC.